Shown below are 27 T cell receptor beta chains from a single sample sequenced in a study of T cells in Graves' hyperthyroidism and ophthalmopathy. Amplification yielded TCR beta CDR3 regions, with RNA transcripts as the source. The TCR CDR3 first-round RT-PCR relied on the HTBI primer set. TCRdb used MiXCR to reprocess the multiplex PCR reads, holding one entry per CDR3 protein. The data contain 150,000 or so distinct CDR3 sequences, roughly a fifth of them singletons. Specimen: blood. The receptors come from a woman between 50 and 59 years old with Graves' hyperthyroidism that later progressed to Graves' ophthalmopathy.

The table lists this clonotype with many counts. V is TRBV5-1 and J is TRBJ2-1; possibly TRBD2 for D (5 bases). Germline V lookup: CDR1 SGHRS, CDR2 YFSETQ. CDR3 length: 13 residues. V lost 0 bases and J lost 9, with 10 bases in between. The CDR3 DNA reads TGCGCCAGCAGCTTGGCCGGAGAGGGTGAGCAGTTCTTC. Translating gives CASSLAGEGEQFF. Based on the CDR3 plus reference TRBV5-1 and TRBJ2-1, the full variable domain is KAGVTQTPRYLIKTRGQQVTLSCSPISGHRSVSWYQQTPGQGLQFLFEYFSETQRNKGNFPGRFSGRQFSNSRSEMNVSTLELGDSALYLCASSLAGEGEQFFGPGTRLTVL.

This clonotype appeared many times. The chain uses TRBV28 and TRBJ2-3; 7 nucleotides match TRBD1. Unmatched junction bases numbered 5, after V lost 2 bases and J lost 0 bases. CDR3 size: 16 residues. Germline V gene sequence: CDR1 MDHEN, CDR2 SYDVKM. CDR3 coding DNA: TGTGCCAGCAGTTTACTCCGACAGGGAAGCACAGATACGCAGTATTTT. Translation: CASSLLRQGSTDTQYF.

This rearrangement joins TRBV2 to TRBJ1-5; 7 bases map to TRBD1. V shed 4 bases, J shed 9 bases, and the junction held 3 bases outside the gene matches. Germline CDR1 and CDR2: SNHLY and FYNNEI. The CDR3 length is 12 residues. The CDR3 region is CASSGQGWPQHF. In DNA, the CDR3 is TGTGCCAGCAGTGGACAGGGATGGCCCCAGCATTTT.

This clonotype has ten or more counts. This chain connects TRBV7-2 to TRBJ2-5; D call uncertain. CDR3 length equals 15 residues. With 1 base removed from V and 1 base from J, the gap between germline ends came to 10 bases. The germline V gene has CDR1 SGHTA and CDR2 FQGNSA. The CDR3 sequence is CASSLGSTSQETQYF. The CDR3 nucleotides read TGTGCCAGCAGCTTAGGGTCTACCAGCCAAGAGACCCAGTACTTC.

There are a few counts of this clonotype. This chain joins TRBV19 and TRBJ2-5; D might be TRBD1 or TRBD2, each matching 6 bases. The CDR3 is made up of 14 amino acids. The V end was cut by 4 bases, the J end by 0 bases, with 9 bases between. Germline V gene data show CDR1 as LNHDA and CDR2 as SQIVND (reference sequence). CDR3 coding DNA: TGTGCCAGTAGTAGGCGGGACAACCAAGAGACCCAGTACTTC. It encodes CASSRRDNQETQYF.

In its sample, this clonotype was seen many times. V is TRBV6-1 and J is TRBJ1-1; 8 bases align to TRBD1. Germline-derived CDR1 and CDR2 are MNHNS and SASEGT. V shed 7 bases, J shed 7 bases, and the junction held 11 bases outside the gene matches. The CDR3 loop spans 14 amino acids. Here the CDR3 DNA reads TGTGCCAGCAATCCTCGGACAGGGAGGATTGAAGCTTTCTTT. Translating gives CASNPRTGRIEAFF.

This clonotype was detected a few times. The gene calls are TRBV20-1 and TRBJ1-6; no clear D. The germline V gene encodes CDR1 DFQATT and CDR2 SNEGSKA (reference sequence). The V and J ends lost 3 bases and 7 bases respectively, with 16 bases between them. The CDR3 spans 15 residues. The CDR3 spells CSAREKVPRNSPLHF. In DNA form, the CDR3 reads TGCAGTGCTAGGGAGAAGGTCCCCAGGAATTCACCCCTCCACTTT.

The rearrangement joins TRBV11-2 to TRBJ2-7; D remains unclear. Germline V gene lookup returns CDR1 SGHAT and CDR2 FQNNGV. V was shortened by 3 bases and J by 3 bases, with 12 bases between the two germline ends. The CDR3 runs to 14 residues. The CDR3 loop is CASSFVSEIYEQYF. The CDR3, as DNA: TGTGCCAGCAGCTTTGTTTCAGAGATCTACGAGCAGTACTTC.

This clonotype has a count of ten or more. The chain is built from TRBV3-1 and TRBJ2-1; D is unclear. CDR3 size: 13 residues. Germline CDR1 and CDR2: LGHDT and YNNKEL (reference sequence). V lost 2 bases and J 10 bases, leaving 12 bases between the germline ends. The CDR3, as DNA: TGTGCCAGCAGCCAAATCACCGCAGACGAGCAGTTCTTC. As protein: CASSQITADEQFF.

This clonotype was counted many times. CDR3 amino acids: CASSSGRLRQDTQYF. In DNA, the CDR3 is TGTGCCAGCAGTTCGGGACGGCTACGGCAAGATACGCAGTATTTT. The chain uses TRBV28 and TRBJ2-3; either TRBD1 or TRBD2 may supply D (5 bases each). Deletions cut 4 bases from V and 5 bases from J, with 16 bases between. The CDR3 has 15 residues. The germline V gene has CDR1 MDHEN and CDR2 SYDVKM. Supplemented by reference TRBV28 and TRBJ2-3, the full variable domain reads DVKVTQSSRYLVKRTGEKVFLECVQDMDHENMFWYRQDPGLGLRLIYFSYDVKMKEKGDIPEGYSVSREKKERFSLILESASTNQTSMYLCASSSGRLRQDTQYFGPGTRLTVL.

The genes are TRBV18 and TRBJ2-5; a possible D gene is TRBD1 (5 bases). The V and J ends lost 4 bases and 5 bases respectively, with 14 bases between them. The CDR3 is 14 amino acids. The germline gives CDR1 KGHSH, CDR2 LQKENI. Here the CDR3 reads CASSRLPGKETQYF. The CDR3 DNA reads as TGTGCCAGCTCACGTCTCCCAGGGAAGGAGACCCAGTACTTC.

In its sample, this clonotype was seen a few times. The chain is built from TRBV6-1 and TRBJ2-2; D is unclear. V dropped 6 bases and J dropped 5 bases, with 4 bases sitting between them. The germline V gene encodes CDR1 MNHNS and CDR2 SASEGT. CDR3 length: 11 amino acids. CDR3 protein: CASSQTGELFF. In nucleotides, the CDR3 is TGTGCCAGCAGCCAGACCGGGGAGCTGTTTTTT.

This clonotype was observed many times. The V call is TRBV20-1, the J call TRBJ2-7; 9 bases agree with TRBD2. V trimming: 5 bases; J trimming: 5 bases; junction bases outside the gene matches: 7. The CDR3 length is 13 residues. Per germline, CDR1 DFQATT and CDR2 SNEGSKA (reference sequence). The CDR3 is CSAPGLAWNEQYF. CDR3 in DNA: TGCAGTGCTCCGGGACTAGCTTGGAACGAGCAGTACTTC.

J is TRBJ2-7 and V is TRBV29-1; a weak D match, TRBD1 (6 bases). Germline lookup yields CDR1 SQVTM and CDR2 ANQGSEA. V lost 4 bases, J lost 0 bases, and 10 bases lay in between. This CDR3 region has 13 residues. The CDR3 coding sequence is TGCAGCGTTGGCGGACAGCGCTCCTACGAGCAGTACTTC. This gives the protein CSVGGQRSYEQYF.

This clonotype was seen many times. Here the CDR3 reads CASSEQRGRTEAFF. CDR3 bases: TGTGCCAGCAGTGAACAAAGGGGCAGGACTGAAGCTTTCTTT. The chain joins TRBV2 to TRBJ1-1; possible D gene TRBD1, 5 bases. The V and J ends lost 2 bases and 5 bases respectively, with 12 bases between them. The CDR3 length is 14 residues. CDR1 and CDR2 from the germline V gene are SNHLY and FYNNEI. Filled out from reference TRBV2 and TRBJ1-1, the complete variable domain reads EPEVTQTPSHQVTQMGQEVILRCVPISNHLYFYWYRQILGQKVEFLVSFYNNEISEKSEIFDDQFSVERPDGSNFTLKIRSTKLEDSAMYFCASSEQRGRTEAFFGQGTRLTVV.

This clonotype was picked up a small number of times. This rearrangement joins TRBV15 to TRBJ1-1; 7 nucleotides agree with TRBD1. Germline V gene sequence: CDR1 LNHNV, CDR2 YYDKDF (reference sequence). V shed 1 base, J shed 2 bases, and the junction held 13 bases outside the gene matches. This CDR3 contains 18 residues. Written as DNA, the CDR3 is TGTGCCACCAGCAGAGGTTTCTCTATGACAGGGAGAAACACTGAAGCTTTCTTT. Its protein is CATSRGFSMTGRNTEAFF.

The chain links TRBV20-1 to TRBJ2-7; 10 nucleotides line up with TRBD1. In germline, CDR1 is DFQATT, CDR2 SNEGSKA (reference sequence). The CDR3 extends over 14 amino acids. With 5 bases clipped from V and 1 base from J, the junction kept 5 bases outside the gene matches. The CDR3 sequence is CSAGGTGVSYEQYF. The CDR3 bases are TGCAGTGCTGGGGGGACAGGGGTTTCCTACGAGCAGTACTTC.

There are a few counts of this clonotype. The CDR3 spells CASSQEPTEYYGYTF. The CDR3 DNA reads as TGCGCCAGCAGCCAAGAACCGACAGAATACTATGGCTACACCTTC. V is TRBV4-1 and J is TRBJ1-2, with D possibly matching TRBD1 (5 bases). The CDR3 runs to 15 residues. Germline V gene sequence: CDR1 MGHRA, CDR2 YSYEKL. The germline V and J ends were trimmed by 0 bases and 3 bases, with 11 bases remaining between them.

The rearrangement uses TRBV5-1 and TRBJ2-3; TRBD2 matches 8 bases. In germline, CDR1 is SGHRS, CDR2 YFSETQ. The CDR3 sequence is 17 residues long. Trimming removed 4 bases from V and 5 bases from J; junction bases left unmatched: 15. The chain's CDR3 is CASSGGGSGGGRDTQYF. The CDR3 bases are TGCGCCAGCAGCGGCGGAGGGTCCGGGGGGGGGCGAGATACGCAGTATTTT.

J is TRBJ2-1 and V is TRBV4-1; D is perhaps TRBD1 or TRBD2 (6 bases each). V lost 4 bases and J lost 8, with 18 bases in between. Germline values: CDR1 MGHRA, CDR2 YSYEKL. The CDR3 length is 15 residues. The CDR3 is CASSRGLGGLDEQFF. CDR3 in DNA: TGCGCCAGCAGCCGGGGGCTGGGGGGTTTGGATGAGCAGTTCTTC.

The chain is built from TRBV12-3 or TRBV12-4 and TRBJ2-7; 7 bases match TRBD1. The V and J ends lost 8 bases and 6 bases, in that order; junction bases with no gene match: 16. The CDR3 spans 15 residues. CDR3 sequence reads: CASLDDRAFACEQYF. CDR3 nucleotides: TGTGCCAGCCTGGACGACAGGGCGTTTGCCTGCGAGCAGTACTTC.

This clonotype has a handful of counts. The rearrangement joins TRBV19 to TRBJ2-3; maybe TRBD1 (7 bases). The germline gives CDR1 LNHDA, CDR2 SQIVND (reference sequence). The CDR3 runs to 13 residues. The V gene lost 5 bases and the J gene lost 3 bases, with 9 bases spanning the gap. CDR3 sequence: CASSAGQTDTQYF. DNA for the CDR3: TGTGCCAGTAGTGCGGGACAGACAGATACGCAGTATTTT.

This clonotype was counted at least ten times. V usage is TRBV5-1 and J usage is TRBJ2-5; D unresolved. From germline, CDR1 is SGHRS and CDR2 YFSETQ. The germline V and J ends were trimmed by 0 bases and 2 bases, with 8 bases remaining between them. The CDR3 extends over 14 amino acids. The CDR3 region has the DNA TGCGCCAGCAGCTTGGTAGGCTATCAAGAGACCCAGTACTTC. Translated, it gives CASSLVGYQETQYF.

This clonotype was observed at least ten times. The rearrangement links TRBV29-1 to TRBJ2-2; tentative D call: TRBD2 (6 bases). Germline V gene data show CDR1 as SQVTM and CDR2 as ANQGSEA. V was clipped by 4 bases and J by 1 base, with 10 bases between them. The CDR3 length is 14 residues. The CDR3 DNA sequence: TGCAGCGTTGGCCTCGGGGGGAACACCGGGGAGCTGTTTTTT. Its protein is CSVGLGGNTGELFF.

This clonotype was counted at least ten times. This chain joins TRBV30 and TRBJ2-7, with 9 nucleotides matching TRBD2. The CDR3 extends over 14 amino acids. CDR1 is GTSNPN and CDR2 is SVGIG in the germline V gene (reference sequence). J was trimmed by 3 bases and V by 1 base; bases with no gene match: 4. The CDR3 bases are TGTGCCTGGAGTGCCGGGACTAGCCGCTACGAGCAGTACTTC. Its protein product is CAWSAGTSRYEQYF.

The table lists this clonotype with many counts. This chain joins TRBV28 and TRBJ2-7; TRBD1 matches 8 bases. The CDR3 runs to 11 residues. Germline V CDR1 and CDR2: MDHEN, SYDVKM. J lost 6 bases, V lost 8 bases, and 3 bases had no gene match. CDR3: CASDRGAEQYF. The CDR3, as DNA: TGTGCCAGCGACAGGGGCGCCGAGCAGTACTTC.

V is TRBV28 and J is TRBJ1-3, with D uncertain. Trimming took 3 bases from V and 1 from J, leaving 16 bases between them. CDR1 and CDR2 (germline): MDHEN, SYDVKM. The CDR3 covers 17 residues. The CDR3 region is CASSFRSSTGSGNTIYF. CDR3 bases: TGTGCCAGCAGTTTCCGGTCGTCAACGGGTTCTGGAAACACCATATATTTT.